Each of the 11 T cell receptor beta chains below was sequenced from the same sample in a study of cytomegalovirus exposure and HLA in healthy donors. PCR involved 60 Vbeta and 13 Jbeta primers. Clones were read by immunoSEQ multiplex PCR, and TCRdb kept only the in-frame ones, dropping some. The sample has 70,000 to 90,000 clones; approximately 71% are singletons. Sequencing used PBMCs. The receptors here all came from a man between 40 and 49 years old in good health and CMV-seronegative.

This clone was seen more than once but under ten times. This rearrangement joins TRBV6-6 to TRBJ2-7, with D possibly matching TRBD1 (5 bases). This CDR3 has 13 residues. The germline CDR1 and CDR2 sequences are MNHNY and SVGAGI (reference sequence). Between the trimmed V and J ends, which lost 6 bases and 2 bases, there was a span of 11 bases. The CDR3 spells CASSHGQAYEQYF. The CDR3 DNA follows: TGTGCCAGCAGCCACGGACAAGCCTACGAGCAGTACTTC.

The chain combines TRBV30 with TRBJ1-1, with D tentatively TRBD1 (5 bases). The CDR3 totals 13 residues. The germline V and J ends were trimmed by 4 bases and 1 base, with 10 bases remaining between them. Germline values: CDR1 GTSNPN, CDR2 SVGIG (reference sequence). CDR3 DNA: TGTGCCTGGACGGGAGGGACGAACACTGAAGCTTTCTTT. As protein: CAWTGGTNTEAFF.

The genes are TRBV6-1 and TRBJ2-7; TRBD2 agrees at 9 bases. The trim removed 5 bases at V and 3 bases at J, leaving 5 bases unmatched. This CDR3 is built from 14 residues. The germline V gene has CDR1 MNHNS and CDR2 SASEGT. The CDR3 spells CASSHGLARYEQYF. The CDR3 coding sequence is TGTGCCAGCAGTCACGGACTAGCGCGCTACGAGCAGTACTTC.

The CDR3 sequence: CASSLGGRRGTEAFF. CDR3 sequence (DNA): TGTGCCAGCAGTTTAGGAGGTCGGCGAGGCACTGAAGCTTTCTTT. This chain joins TRBV28 and TRBJ1-1; D gene uncertain. CDR3 size: 15 residues. The V gene lost 2 bases and the J gene lost 4 bases, with 14 bases spanning the gap. Germline V gene sequence: CDR1 MDHEN, CDR2 SYDVKM.

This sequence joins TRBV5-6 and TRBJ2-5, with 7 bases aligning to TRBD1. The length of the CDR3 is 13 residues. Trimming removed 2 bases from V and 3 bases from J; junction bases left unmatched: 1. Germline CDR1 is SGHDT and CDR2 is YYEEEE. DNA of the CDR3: TGTGCCAGCAGCTTAGGGACAGAAGAGACCCAGTACTTC. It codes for CASSLGTEETQYF.

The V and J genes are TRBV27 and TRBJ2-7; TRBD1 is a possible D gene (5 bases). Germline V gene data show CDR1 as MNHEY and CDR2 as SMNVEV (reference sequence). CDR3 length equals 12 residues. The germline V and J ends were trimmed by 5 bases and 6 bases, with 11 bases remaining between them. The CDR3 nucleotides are TGTGCCAGCAGTGAAAGGGGTGGCGAGCAGTACTTC. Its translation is CASSERGGEQYF.

This chain's CDR3 is CASRPETLNTEAFF. The CDR3 nucleotides read TGTGCCAGCAGGCCCGAGACTCTGAACACTGAAGCTTTCTTT. The chain uses TRBV9 and TRBJ1-1; D gene ambiguous. V shed 5 bases and J shed 0 bases, with 11 bases lying between them. The length of the CDR3 is 14 residues. Germline-derived CDR1 and CDR2 are SGDLS and YYNGEE.

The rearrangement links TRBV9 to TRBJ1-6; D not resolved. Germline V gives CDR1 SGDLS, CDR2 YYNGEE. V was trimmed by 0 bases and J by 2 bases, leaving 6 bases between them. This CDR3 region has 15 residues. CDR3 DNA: TGTGCCAGCAGCGTAGCCGGGACCTATAATTCACCCCTCCACTTT. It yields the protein CASSVAGTYNSPLHF.

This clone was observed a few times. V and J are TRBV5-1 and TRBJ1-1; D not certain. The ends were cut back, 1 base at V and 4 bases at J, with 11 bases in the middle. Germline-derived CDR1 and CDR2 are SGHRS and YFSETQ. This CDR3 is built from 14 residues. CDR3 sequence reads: CASSLNGEGTEAFF. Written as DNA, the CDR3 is TGCGCCAGCAGCTTGAACGGAGAGGGCACTGAAGCTTTCTTT.

CDR3 sequence reads: CASSYRSDTEAFF. The DNA for the CDR3 is TGTGCCAGCAGTTACAGATCGGACACTGAAGCTTTCTTT. The V gene is TRBV6-6, the J gene TRBJ1-1; D is uncertain. This CDR3 is 13 amino acids long. The germline gives CDR1 MNHNY, CDR2 SVGAGI (reference sequence). The ends were cut back, 2 bases at V and 3 bases at J, with 7 bases in the middle.

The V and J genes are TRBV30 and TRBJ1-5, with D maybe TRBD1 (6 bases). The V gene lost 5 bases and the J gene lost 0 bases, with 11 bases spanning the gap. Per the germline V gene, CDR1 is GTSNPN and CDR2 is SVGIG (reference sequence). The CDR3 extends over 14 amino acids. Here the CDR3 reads CAWGQKYSNQPQHF. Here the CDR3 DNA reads TGTGCCTGGGGACAGAAGTATAGCAATCAGCCCCAGCATTTT.